The 31 T cell receptor beta chains below were found in one sample sequenced in a study of T cell changes during pregnancy in multiple sclerosis. Measured with immunoSEQ multiplex PCR; TCRdb has only the in-frame clones, and not every one. This sample has 35,000 to 50,000 clones, with about 91% found just once. The sequences come from CD4+ T cells from peripheral blood mononuclear cells, collected after pregnancy. The source of these receptors is a female donor in good health, enrolled as a control in a pregnancy study.

To note about this clone: The sample holds other DNA sequences that translate to the same CDR3. J is TRBJ2-1 and V is TRBV4-2; no clear D gene. CDR1 and CDR2 from the germline V gene are LGHNA and YNFKEQ. V gave up 3 bases and J gave up 5 bases, with 5 bases separating them. CDR3 length: 12 residues. As DNA, the CDR3 is TGTGCCAGCAGCCAGTCGGACAATGAGCAGTTCTTC. Protein: CASSQSDNEQFF.

The chain is built from TRBV27 and TRBJ1-5; a possible D gene is TRBD1 (6 bases). V dropped 4 bases and J dropped 7 bases, with 14 bases sitting between them. The CDR3 totals 14 residues. Germline V gives CDR1 MNHEY, CDR2 SMNVEV (reference sequence). This CDR3 is CASSSYRDEQPQHF. The CDR3 nucleotides are TGTGCCAGCAGTTCTTACAGGGACGAGCAGCCCCAGCATTTT.

The count of this clone is one. This chain connects TRBV7-2 to TRBJ2-7; TRBD1 agrees at 11 bases. The CDR3 is made up of 16 amino acids. The V gene end was trimmed by 3 bases and the J gene end by 4 bases; junction bases not matched to a gene: 8. Per germline, CDR1 SGHTA and CDR2 FQGNSA. The CDR3 DNA reads as TGTGCCAGCAGCTTGCTTCCGGGACAGGGGGAATACGAGCAGTACTTC. This sequence encodes CASSLLPGQGEYEQYF.

V usage is TRBV10-3 and J usage is TRBJ1-1; 11 nucleotides match TRBD1. CDR1 ENHRY and CDR2 SYGVKD come from the germline V gene. With 5 bases clipped from V and 6 bases from J, the junction kept 8 bases outside the gene matches. The CDR3 spans 15 residues. For the CDR3, the DNA is TGTGCCATCAGTCATGAGGACAGGGGGCTGGCTGAAGCTTTCTTT. Translation gives CAISHEDRGLAEAFF.

The chain links TRBV5-4 to TRBJ2-7; 8 positions match TRBD2. With V trimmed by 3 bases and J by 3 bases, 8 bases remained unmatched. CDR1 SGHNT and CDR2 YYREEE come from the germline V gene (reference sequence). The CDR3 covers 15 residues. CDR3 in amino acids: CASSYRGRKIYEQYF. As DNA, the CDR3 is TGTGCCAGCAGCTACCGCGGGAGGAAGATCTACGAGCAGTACTTC.

This clone was seen only a few times. The chain uses TRBV18 and TRBJ2-1; 15 nucleotides line up with TRBD2. CDR3 length equals 16 residues. The V gene end was trimmed by 3 bases and the J gene end by 9 bases; junction bases not matched to a gene: 6. Germline values: CDR1 KGHSH, CDR2 LQKENI. CDR3 sequence (DNA): TGTGCCAGCTCACCCCCGGGACTAGCGGGAGGAGGTGAGCAGTTCTTC. Protein product: CASSPPGLAGGGEQFF.

The chain links TRBV21-1 to TRBJ1-6; the table gives TRBD1 as D, unverified against the DNA. TRBV21-1 is listed as a pseudogene. The CDR3 covers 17 residues. Written as DNA, the CDR3 is TGTGCCAGCAGCACTACAGGGAGTAGATCGGGTCTTTCACCCCTCCACTTT. Translation gives CASSTTGSRSGLSPLHF.

The chain employs TRBV19 and TRBJ1-2; D remains unclear. The CDR3 has 13 residues. Germline V gene sequence: CDR1 LNHDA, CDR2 SQIVND (reference sequence). V was cut by 0 bases and J by 3 bases, with 5 bases left in between. For the CDR3, the DNA is TGTGCCAGTAGTATAGACCAGTACTATGGCTACACCTTC. Its protein product is CASSIDQYYGYTF.

The chain joins TRBV6-6 to TRBJ1-1; 8 nucleotides line up with TRBD1. The trim removed 6 bases at V and 3 bases at J, leaving 12 bases unmatched. CDR1 and CDR2 (germline): MNHNY, SVGAGI (reference sequence). The CDR3 spans 16 residues. Written as DNA, the CDR3 is TGTGCCAGCAGCCCCCCCCGCAGGGGGCTTTACACTGAAGCTTTCTTT. Residues: CASSPPRRGLYTEAFF.

The CDR3 coding sequence is TGCAGTGTCGGGGGGTACTACGAGCAGTACTTC. This gives the protein CSVGGYYEQYF. This sequence joins TRBV20-1 and TRBJ2-7; 7 bases line up with TRBD2. Germline CDR1 DFQATT, CDR2 SNEGSKA (reference sequence). Trimming removed 7 bases from V and 3 bases from J; junction bases left unmatched: 3. The CDR3 totals 11 residues.

The gene calls are TRBV5-5 and TRBJ1-2; 7 bases match TRBD1. Germline CDR1 and CDR2: SGHKS and YYEKEE (reference sequence). J gave up 3 bases and V 0 bases, and 5 bases lay outside the gene matches. The CDR3 is 15 residues long. The CDR3 DNA reads as TGTGCCAGCAGCTTGGGAACAGGGGTTTACTATGGCTACACCTTC. It translates to CASSLGTGVYYGYTF.

The rearrangement joins TRBV7-9 to TRBJ2-3, with 7 nucleotides matching TRBD2. This CDR3 region has 17 residues. CDR1 and CDR2 (germline): SEHNR, FQNEAQ (reference sequence). Germline trimming cut 3 bases from V and 5 bases from J; bases unmatched to any gene: 14. The CDR3 sequence is CASSLNPRLAEEDTQYF. The CDR3 DNA follows: TGTGCCAGCAGCTTGAATCCGAGGCTAGCGGAAGAAGATACGCAGTATTTT.

The chain links TRBV11-2 to TRBJ2-1, with TRBD1 matching 11 bases. Trimming at V came to 5 bases and at J to 8 bases, leaving 11 bases not matched to a gene. Germline lookup yields CDR1 SGHAT and CDR2 FQNNGV. The CDR3 covers 16 residues. The CDR3 is CASSQTRTGGGYEQFF. The CDR3 DNA follows: TGTGCCAGCAGCCAGACCAGGACAGGGGGCGGTTATGAGCAGTTCTTC.

The chain couples TRBV5-8 to TRBJ1-2, with D possibly TRBD1 on 6 matching bases. Germline loops: CDR1 SGHTS, CDR2 YDEGEE. V was shortened by 2 bases and J by 6 bases, with 8 bases between the two germline ends. The CDR3 sequence is 12 residues long. The CDR3 bases are TGTGCCAGCAGCTTTGGGGGCAATGGCTACACCTTC. Translation gives CASSFGGNGYTF.

The chain is built from TRBV7-6 and TRBJ2-5; unclear D gene. Trimming left V 6 bases short and J 5 bases short, with 13 bases between. This CDR3 has 13 residues. Germline V gene sequence: CDR1 SGHVS, CDR2 FNYEAQ. As DNA, the CDR3 is TGTGCCAGCAGTCCTCAATCCGGGGAGACCCAGTACTTC. It is translated as CASSPQSGETQYF.

V gene TRBV4-3 combines with J gene TRBJ2-3; no definite D call. Trimming removed 8 bases from V and 6 bases from J, with 9 bases in between. The CDR3 is 11 residues long. In germline, CDR1 is LGHNA, CDR2 YSLEER. The CDR3 sequence is CASAAGDTQYF. In nucleotides, the CDR3 is TGCGCCAGCGCCGCCGGGGATACGCAGTATTTT.

Comment on this clone: At the DNA level, this CDR3 is encoded by other sequences in the same sample as well. V is TRBV4-1 and J is TRBJ2-5; 7 bases agree with TRBD1. The V gene end was trimmed by 0 bases and the J gene end by 4 bases; junction bases not matched to a gene: 2. This CDR3 region has 14 residues. CDR1 is MGHRA, CDR2 YSYEKL, per germline. For the CDR3, the DNA is TGCGCCAGCAGCCAAGATCGGACAGGAGAGACCCAGTACTTC. It encodes CASSQDRTGETQYF.

The chain is built from TRBV7-6 and TRBJ2-3; 10 bases are shared with TRBD1. V trimming: 2 bases; J trimming: 0 bases; junction bases outside the gene matches: 2. The CDR3 has 16 amino acids. Germline V gives CDR1 SGHVS, CDR2 FNYEAQ. The CDR3 sequence is CASSLLGQGSTDTQYF. The CDR3 DNA sequence: TGTGCCAGCAGCTTACTGGGACAGGGGAGCACAGATACGCAGTATTTT.

V gene TRBV25-1 combines with J gene TRBJ2-7; 8 nucleotides agree with TRBD1. CDR1 MGHDK and CDR2 SYGVNS come from the germline V gene. The CDR3 contains 13 residues. J lost 7 bases, V lost 5 bases, and 7 bases had no gene match. CDR3 loop: CASSPGTGDEQYF. CDR3 nucleotides: TGTGCCAGCAGTCCCGGGACAGGAGATGAGCAGTACTTC.

The CDR3 spells CASSRPGQGYGYTF. CDR3 sequence (DNA): TGTGCCAGCAGCCGGCCGGGACAGGGATATGGCTACACCTTC. The J gene is TRBJ1-2, the V gene TRBV28, with TRBD1 identical over 9 bases. The CDR3 covers 14 residues. With 6 bases clipped from V and 5 bases from J, the junction kept 7 bases outside the gene matches. From germline, CDR1 is MDHEN and CDR2 SYDVKM.

The V and J genes are TRBV6-5 and TRBJ2-7, with 7 positions matching TRBD1. The CDR3 has 15 residues. V trimming: 6 bases; J trimming: 6 bases; junction bases outside the gene matches: 14. In germline, CDR1 is MNHEY, CDR2 SVGAGI. CDR3 sequence reads: CASSIEATGFGEQYF. For the CDR3, the DNA is TGTGCCAGCAGCATCGAGGCGACAGGGTTCGGCGAGCAGTACTTC.

The rearrangement uses TRBV5-8 and TRBJ2-5; the match to TRBD1 covers 12 bases. This CDR3 contains 16 residues. Per germline, CDR1 SGHTS and CDR2 YDEGEE. V lost 4 bases to trimming and J lost 4 bases; unmatched junction nucleotides: 8. The CDR3 spells CASSRDRGRPGETQYF. CDR3 nucleotides: TGTGCCAGCAGCCGGGACAGGGGGCGCCCCGGAGAGACCCAGTACTTC.

V and J are TRBV19 and TRBJ2-2; 8 positions match TRBD1. V lost 6 bases to trimming and J lost 4 bases; unmatched junction nucleotides: 7. The CDR3 extends over 15 amino acids. The germline gives CDR1 LNHDA, CDR2 SQIVND (reference sequence). The CDR3 loop is CASSQDRVFTGELFF. CDR3 bases: TGTGCCAGTAGCCAGGACAGGGTATTCACCGGGGAGCTGTTTTTT.

The chain joins TRBV6-1 to TRBJ1-5; TRBD1 agrees at 10 bases. The CDR3 extends over 15 amino acids. Germline-derived CDR1 and CDR2 are MNHNS and SASEGT. V shed 6 bases, J shed 6 bases, and the junction held 8 bases outside the gene matches. The CDR3 region is CASSAGQGLGQPQHF. The CDR3 region has the DNA TGTGCCAGCAGCGCGGGACAGGGGTTAGGTCAGCCCCAGCATTTT.

The chain is built from TRBV5-8 and TRBJ2-7, with 11 bases lining up with TRBD2. V lost 3 bases, J lost 2 bases, and 7 bases stayed unmatched. Germline-derived CDR1 and CDR2 are SGHTS and YDEGEE. The CDR3 covers 16 residues. In DNA form, the CDR3 reads TGTGCCAGCAGCTCAGCGGGGACTAGCGGAGCCTACGAGCAGTACTTC. Its protein product is CASSSAGTSGAYEQYF.

The V call is TRBV28, the J call TRBJ1-1; D remains unclear. In germline, CDR1 is MDHEN, CDR2 SYDVKM. Trimming took off 3 bases at V and 4 bases at J, with 6 bases between the two ends. CDR3 length: 12 amino acids. This CDR3 is CASSFLGTEAFF. In DNA form, the CDR3 reads TGTGCCAGCAGTTTTCTAGGCACTGAAGCTTTCTTT.

The chain couples TRBV15 to TRBJ1-2; TRBD1 might be the D (5 bases). V was cut by 3 bases and J by 3 bases, with 11 bases left in between. The CDR3 is 14 residues long. The germline V gene has CDR1 LNHNV and CDR2 YYDKDF (reference sequence). The CDR3 here is CATSREGPYYGYTF. The CDR3 DNA reads TGTGCCACCAGCAGGGAGGGGCCCTACTATGGCTACACCTTC.

The chain has TRBV9 and TRBJ2-1; the match to TRBD1 covers 7 bases. After removal of 3 bases from V and 0 bases from J, the junction contained 3 bases not matched to a gene. CDR3 length: 15 amino acids. Germline lookup yields CDR1 SGDLS and CDR2 YYNGEE. In DNA, the CDR3 is TGTGCCAGCAGCGGGTCAGGGGGCTCCTACAATGAGCAGTTCTTC. It translates to CASSGSGGSYNEQFF.

The gene calls are TRBV29-1 and TRBJ2-3, with TRBD2 identical over 7 bases. This CDR3 is built from 16 residues. With 5 bases clipped from V and 2 bases from J, the junction kept 13 bases outside the gene matches. Germline V gene data show CDR1 as SQVTM and CDR2 as ANQGSEA. The CDR3 region is CSVPTGASGTTDTQYF. The CDR3 DNA follows: TGCAGCGTTCCTACTGGGGCTAGCGGAACCACAGATACGCAGTATTTT.

The rearrangement uses TRBV28 and TRBJ2-3; a weak D match, TRBD1 (5 bases). CDR1 and CDR2 from the germline V gene are MDHEN and SYDVKM. The V end lost 6 bases, the J end lost 9 bases, and 13 bases lay between the germline ends. The CDR3 is 12 amino acids. CDR3 in DNA: TGTGCCAGCAGCGGACAAGGACGGACGCAGTATTTT. This codes for CASSGQGRTQYF.

J is TRBJ1-2 and V is TRBV5-4; a possible D gene is TRBD1 (5 bases). The germline gives CDR1 SGHNT, CDR2 YYREEE (reference sequence). The V and J ends lost 1 base and 2 bases respectively, with 9 bases between them. There are 14 residues in the CDR3. CDR3 protein: CASSLTTENYGYTF. CDR3 bases: TGTGCCAGCAGCTTGACGACAGAGAACTATGGCTACACCTTC.